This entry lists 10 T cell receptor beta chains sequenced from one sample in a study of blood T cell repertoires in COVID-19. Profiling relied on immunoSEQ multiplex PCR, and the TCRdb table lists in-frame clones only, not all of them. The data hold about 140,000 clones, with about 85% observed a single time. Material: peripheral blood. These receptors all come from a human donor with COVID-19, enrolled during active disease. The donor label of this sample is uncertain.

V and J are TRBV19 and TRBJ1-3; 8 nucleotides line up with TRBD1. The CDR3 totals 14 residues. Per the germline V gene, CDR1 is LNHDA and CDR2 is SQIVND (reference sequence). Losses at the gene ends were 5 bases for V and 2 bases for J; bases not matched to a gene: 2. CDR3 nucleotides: TGTGCCAGTAGTCAGACAGGGGCTGGAAACACCATATATTTT. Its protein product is CASSQTGAGNTIYF.

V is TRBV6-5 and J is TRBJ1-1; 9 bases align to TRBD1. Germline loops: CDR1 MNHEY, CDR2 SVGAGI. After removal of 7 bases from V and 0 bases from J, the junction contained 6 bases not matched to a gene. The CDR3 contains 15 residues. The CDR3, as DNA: TGTGCCAGCACCCGACAGGGGGTGTTGAACACTGAAGCTTTCTTT. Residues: CASTRQGVLNTEAFF.

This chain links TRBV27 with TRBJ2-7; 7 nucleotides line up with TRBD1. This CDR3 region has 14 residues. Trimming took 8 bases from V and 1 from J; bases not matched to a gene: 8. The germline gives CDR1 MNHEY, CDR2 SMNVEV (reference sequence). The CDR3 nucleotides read TGTGCCAGCCGCTGGACAGGAGTATCCTACGAGCAGTACTTC. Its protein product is CASRWTGVSYEQYF.

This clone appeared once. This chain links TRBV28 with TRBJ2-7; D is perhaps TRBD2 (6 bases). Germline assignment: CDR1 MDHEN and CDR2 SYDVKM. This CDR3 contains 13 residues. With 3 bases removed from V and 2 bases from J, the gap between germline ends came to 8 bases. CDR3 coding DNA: TGTGCCAGCAGTTTGGCGGGACCCTACGAGCAGTACTTC. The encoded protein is CASSLAGPYEQYF.

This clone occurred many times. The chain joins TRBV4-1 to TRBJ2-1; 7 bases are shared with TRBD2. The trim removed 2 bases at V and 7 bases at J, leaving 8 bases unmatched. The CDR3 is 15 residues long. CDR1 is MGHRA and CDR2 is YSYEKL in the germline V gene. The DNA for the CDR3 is TGCGCCAGCAGCCAACCCGACGGGGGGAGGAATGAGCAGTTCTTC. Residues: CASSQPDGGRNEQFF.

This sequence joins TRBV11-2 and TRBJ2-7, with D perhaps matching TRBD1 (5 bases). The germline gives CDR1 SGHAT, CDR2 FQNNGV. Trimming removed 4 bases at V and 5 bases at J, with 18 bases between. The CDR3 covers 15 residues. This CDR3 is CASSSRGGPGDEQYF. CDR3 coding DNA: TGTGCCAGCAGCTCAAGGGGTGGGCCGGGCGACGAGCAGTACTTC.

The CDR3 loop is CASTGYGNSPLHF. The CDR3 bases are TGTGCCAGTACCGGGTACGGAAATTCACCCCTCCACTTT. V usage is TRBV19 and J usage is TRBJ1-6; D not resolved. The V gene lost 7 bases and the J gene lost 7 bases, with 11 bases spanning the gap. From germline, CDR1 is LNHDA and CDR2 SQIVND (reference sequence). This CDR3 is 13 amino acids long.

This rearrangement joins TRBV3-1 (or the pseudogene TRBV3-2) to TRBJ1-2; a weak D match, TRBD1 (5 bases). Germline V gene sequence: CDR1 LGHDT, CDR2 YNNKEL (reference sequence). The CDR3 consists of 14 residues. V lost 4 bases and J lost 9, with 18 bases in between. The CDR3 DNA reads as TGTGCCAGCAGCCCAGCGCGTAGGGGACTGAGCTACACCTTC. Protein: CASSPARRGLSYTF.

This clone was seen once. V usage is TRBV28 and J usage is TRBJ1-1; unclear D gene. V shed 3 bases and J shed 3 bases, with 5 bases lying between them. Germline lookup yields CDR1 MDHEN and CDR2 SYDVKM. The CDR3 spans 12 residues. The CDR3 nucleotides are TGTGCCAGCAGTTTCAGGTACACTGAAGCTTTCTTT. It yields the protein CASSFRYTEAFF.

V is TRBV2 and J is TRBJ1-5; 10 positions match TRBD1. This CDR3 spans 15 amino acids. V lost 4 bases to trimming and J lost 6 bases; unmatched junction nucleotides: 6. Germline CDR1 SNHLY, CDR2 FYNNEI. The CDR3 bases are TGTGCCAGCAGTGTGACAGGGGGCCATATTCAGCCCCAGCATTTT. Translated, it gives CASSVTGGHIQPQHF.